This TCR beta chain was sequenced during a study of blood T cell repertoires in COVID-19. Overall study: Samples taken during acute and convalescent COVID-19 were collected in the United States, Italy and Spain. Sample material is recorded as cDNA or gDNA derived from T cells, B-cell-depleted T cells, or PBMCs.

This clone has just one count. In the study's own analysis: For nucleated cells, counts were estimated from reference gene primer amplification. Assay: immunoSEQ multiplex PCR; the TCRdb copy retains only in-frame clones and omits some. Clone size and V and J calls were adopted from that table, with D and trimming inferred from the DNA. The table has some 200,000 clones, 80% to 90% seen once; the top ten hold around 13%. Seattle patient enrollment occurred during active infection, with longitudinal follow-up thereafter. In germline, CDR1 is MNHEY, CDR2 SVGAGI. There are 14 residues in the CDR3. V was clipped by 3 bases and J by 8 bases, with 13 bases between them.

The sample was peripheral blood. The receptor's source is an older woman with COVID-19, enrolled during active disease. The rearrangement joins TRBV6-5 to TRBJ1-4; perhaps TRBD1 as D (5 bases). The CDR3 here is CASSYLGRGEKLFF. As DNA, the CDR3 is TGTGCCAGCAGTTATTTAGGGCGGGGGGAAAAACTGTTTTTT.